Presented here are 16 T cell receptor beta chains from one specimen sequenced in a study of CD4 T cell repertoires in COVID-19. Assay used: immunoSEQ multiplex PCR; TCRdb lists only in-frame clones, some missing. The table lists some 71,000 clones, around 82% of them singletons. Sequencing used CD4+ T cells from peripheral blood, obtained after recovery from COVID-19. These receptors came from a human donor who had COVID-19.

The CDR3 nucleotides are TGTGCCAGCAGCCCGGCGGGGGGCGCCGAAGAGACCCAGTACTTC. This translates into CASSPAGGAEETQYF. This sequence joins TRBV5-6 and TRBJ2-5, with 8 bases that match TRBD2. Germline CDR1 SGHDT, CDR2 YYEEEE. The CDR3 has 15 residues. The ends lost 4 bases at V and 3 bases at J; junction bases unmatched: 8.

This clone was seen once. CDR3: CASSRVLAGGSYNEQFF. The CDR3 coding sequence is TGTGCCAGCAGTCGGGTGCTAGCGGGGGGGTCCTACAATGAGCAGTTCTTC. J is TRBJ2-1 and V is TRBV11-2, with TRBD2 matching 12 bases. Germline trimming cut 6 bases from V and 1 base from J; bases unmatched to any gene: 7. CDR3 length: 17 amino acids. The germline gives CDR1 SGHAT, CDR2 FQNNGV.

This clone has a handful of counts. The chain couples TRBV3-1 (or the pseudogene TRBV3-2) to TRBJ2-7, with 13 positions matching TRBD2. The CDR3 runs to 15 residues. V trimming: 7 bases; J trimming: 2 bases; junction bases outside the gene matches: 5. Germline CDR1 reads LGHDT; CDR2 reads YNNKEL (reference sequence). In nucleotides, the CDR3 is TGTGCCAGCACCCTAGGGACTAGCGGGACCTACGAGCAGTACTTC. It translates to CASTLGTSGTYEQYF.

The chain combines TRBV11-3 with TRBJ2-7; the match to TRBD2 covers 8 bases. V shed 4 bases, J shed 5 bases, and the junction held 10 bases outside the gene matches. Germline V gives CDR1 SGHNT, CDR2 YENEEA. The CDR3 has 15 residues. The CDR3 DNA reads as TGTGCCAGCAGCTCGGGAGCGGGAGAGGCCCACGAGCAGTACTTC. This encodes CASSSGAGEAHEQYF.

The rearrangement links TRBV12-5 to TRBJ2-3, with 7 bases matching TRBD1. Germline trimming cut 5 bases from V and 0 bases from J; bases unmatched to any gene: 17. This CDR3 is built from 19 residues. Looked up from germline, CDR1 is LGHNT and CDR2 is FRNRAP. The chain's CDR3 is CASGPNTTGTVTSTDTQYF. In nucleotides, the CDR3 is TGTGCTAGTGGTCCCAATACGACCGGGACAGTTACTAGCACAGATACGCAGTATTTT.

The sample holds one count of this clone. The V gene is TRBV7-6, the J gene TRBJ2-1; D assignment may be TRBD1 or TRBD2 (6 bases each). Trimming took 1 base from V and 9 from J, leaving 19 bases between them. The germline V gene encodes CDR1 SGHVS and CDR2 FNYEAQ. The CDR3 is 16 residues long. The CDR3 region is CASSLVGAGTPLEQFF. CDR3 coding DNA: TGTGCCAGCAGCTTAGTGGGGGCGGGGACCCCTCTTGAGCAGTTCTTC.

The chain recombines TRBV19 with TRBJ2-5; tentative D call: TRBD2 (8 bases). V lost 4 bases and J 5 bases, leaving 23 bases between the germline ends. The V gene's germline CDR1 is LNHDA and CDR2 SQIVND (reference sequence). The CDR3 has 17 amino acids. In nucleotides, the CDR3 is TGTGCCAGTAGTACCCGACTTACAGGGGTAGCGGGGGAGACCCAGTACTTC. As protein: CASSTRLTGVAGETQYF.

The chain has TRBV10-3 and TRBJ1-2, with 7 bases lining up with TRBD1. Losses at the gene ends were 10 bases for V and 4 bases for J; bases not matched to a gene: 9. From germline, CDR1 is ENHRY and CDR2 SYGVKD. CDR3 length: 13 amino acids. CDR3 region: CATETGFGYGYTF. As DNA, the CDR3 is TGTGCCACCGAGACAGGGTTCGGCTATGGCTACACCTTC.

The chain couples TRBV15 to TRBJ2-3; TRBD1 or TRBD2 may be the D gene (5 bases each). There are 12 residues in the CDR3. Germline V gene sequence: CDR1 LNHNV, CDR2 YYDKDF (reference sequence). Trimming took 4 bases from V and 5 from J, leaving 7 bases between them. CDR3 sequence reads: CATSTGGDTQYF. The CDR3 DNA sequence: TGTGCCACCAGCACTGGGGGAGATACGCAGTATTTT.

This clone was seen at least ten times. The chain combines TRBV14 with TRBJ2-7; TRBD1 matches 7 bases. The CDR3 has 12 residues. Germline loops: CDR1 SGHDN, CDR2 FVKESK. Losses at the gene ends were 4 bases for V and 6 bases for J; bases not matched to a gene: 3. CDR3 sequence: CASSLHRGEQYF. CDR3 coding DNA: TGTGCCAGCAGCCTCCACAGGGGCGAGCAGTACTTC.

CDR3 nucleotide sequence: TGTGCCAGCAGCTCGCTAGCGGGGGGCCCTTCCTACGAGCAGTACTTC. This encodes CASSSLAGGPSYEQYF. The rearrangement joins TRBV7-9 to TRBJ2-7, with TRBD2 matching 11 bases. The V segment lost 4 bases and the J segment 1 base; nucleotides outside the gene matches: 6. The CDR3 is 16 residues long. Looked up from germline, CDR1 is SEHNR and CDR2 is FQNEAQ (reference sequence).

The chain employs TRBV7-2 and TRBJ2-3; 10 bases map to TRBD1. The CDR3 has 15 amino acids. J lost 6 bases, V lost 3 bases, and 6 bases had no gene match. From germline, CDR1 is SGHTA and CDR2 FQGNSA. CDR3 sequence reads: CASSFSTGGGDTQYF. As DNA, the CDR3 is TGTGCCAGCAGCTTCTCGACAGGGGGCGGGGATACGCAGTATTTT.

Here the CDR3 DNA reads TGTGCCAGCGGGACGGGCAGAAACCAAGAGACCCAGTACTTC. Translated, it gives CASGTGRNQETQYF. The V and J genes are TRBV11-2 and TRBJ2-5; TRBD1 or TRBD2 may be the D gene (5 bases each). Trimming took off 8 bases at V and 0 bases at J, with 13 bases between the two ends. The CDR3 spans 14 residues. Germline CDR1 reads SGHAT; CDR2 reads FQNNGV. Together with reference TRBV11-2 and TRBJ2-5, the CDR3 gives the full variable domain: EAGVAQSPRYKIIEKRQSVAFWCNPISGHATLYWYQQILGQGPKLLIQFQNNGVVDDSQLPKDRFSAERLKGVDSTLKIQPAKLEDSAVYLCASGTGRNQETQYFGPGTRLLVL.

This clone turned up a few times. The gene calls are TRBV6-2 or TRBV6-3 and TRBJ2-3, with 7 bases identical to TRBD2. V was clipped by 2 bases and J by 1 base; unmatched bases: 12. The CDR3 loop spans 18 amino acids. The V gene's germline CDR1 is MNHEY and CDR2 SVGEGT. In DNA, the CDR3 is TGTGCCAGCAGTTACCGACGACTAGCAGGAGTGGGCACAGATACGCAGTATTTT. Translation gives CASSYRRLAGVGTDTQYF.

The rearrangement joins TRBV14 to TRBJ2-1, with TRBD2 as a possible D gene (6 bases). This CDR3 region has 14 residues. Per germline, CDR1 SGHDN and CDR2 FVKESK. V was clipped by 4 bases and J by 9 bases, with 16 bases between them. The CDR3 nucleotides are TGTGCCAGCAGCCCGGGACTGACGCTAAGTGAGCAGTTCTTC. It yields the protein CASSPGLTLSEQFF.

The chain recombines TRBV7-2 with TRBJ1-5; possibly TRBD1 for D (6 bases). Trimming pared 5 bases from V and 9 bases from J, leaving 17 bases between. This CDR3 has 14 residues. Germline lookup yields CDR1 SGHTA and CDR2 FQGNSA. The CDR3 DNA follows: TGTGCCAGCAGCCTGAACAGGGCTGCGGGGCCCCAGCATTTT. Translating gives CASSLNRAAGPQHF. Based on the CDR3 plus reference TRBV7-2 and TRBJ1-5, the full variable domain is GAGVSQSPSNKVTEKGKDVELRCDPISGHTALYWYRQSLGQGLEFLIYFQGNSAPDKSGLPSDRFSAERTGGSVSTLTIQRTQQEDSAVYLCASSLNRAAGPQHFGDGTRLSIL.